These 2 T cell receptor beta chains share one sample of origin, sequenced in a study of T cell responses to AZD1222 COVID-19 vaccine. The assay was immunoSEQ multiplex PCR, and TCRdb's table has in-frame clones only and misses some. In the table there are approximately 110,000 clones, about 90% of which are singletons. The starting material was peripheral blood, obtained 28 days after the second AZD1222 dose. The receptors stem from an adult who received the AZD1222 COVID-19 vaccine.

This chain joins TRBV4-1 and TRBJ2-7; 7 nucleotides line up with TRBD1. V shed 1 base and J 4 bases; nucleotides not matched to a gene: 7. The CDR3 extends over 15 amino acids. CDR1 and CDR2 from the germline V gene are MGHRA and YSYEKL. As DNA, the CDR3 is TGCGCCAGCAGCCAAGTTTCCGGGACAGTATACGAGCAGTACTTC. Translating gives CASSQVSGTVYEQYF.

This chain links TRBV2 with TRBJ1-2; no definite D call. Germline CDR1 and CDR2: SNHLY and FYNNEI. Trimming stripped 6 bases from V and 0 bases from J, with 11 bases between. This CDR3 has 14 amino acids. The CDR3 protein is CASSDTWPNYGYTF. The CDR3 nucleotides are TGTGCCAGCAGCGACACGTGGCCTAACTATGGCTACACCTTC.